This T cell receptor (beta chain) was recovered during a study of shared clonotypes between healthy human individuals. Findings and limits, study-wide: The study found roughly 5% of naive CD4 clonotypes shared across several donors.

The CDR3 length is 14 residues. J gave up 11 bases and V 0 bases, and 5 bases lay outside the gene matches. Germline-derived CDR1 and CDR2 are SGHRS and YFSETQ. TCRdb's copy holds only in-frame clones and misses some; the assay was immunoSEQ multiplex PCR. The sample records a few million clones, about 92% being singletons. As regards this clone: Its specificity is not known.

The source is a young man in good health. Some clones in this sample may be carry-over from other donors' samples. Material: naive CD4+ T cells from PBMCs. Sample subset: CD45RA+ positively selected. The chain combines TRBV5-1 with TRBJ1-4, with 9 bases identical to TRBD1. In DNA, the CDR3 is TGCGCCAGCAGCTTGGGGACAGGGGAGATGAAACTGTTTTTT. It is translated as CASSLGTGEMKLFF.